This TCR beta chain appears in the sequencing data of a study of cytomegalovirus exposure and HLA in healthy donors (dated by TCRdb to the late 2010s). About the study as a whole: An earlier analysis of roughly 630 of the donors reported more than 250 Gb of sequence data and 120 million or so unique TCR beta sequences from about 180 million T cells. An early release covering 550 to 700 HLA-typed donors comprised 250 to 350 gigabases of sequencing data and about 90 million unique TCR sequences. Of the 300 to 500 genotyped donors, less than 90% were placed in the genetic ancestry cluster associated with self-reported Caucasian donors. The study aimed to test whether cataloging public T cell receptors could reveal signatures of past pathogen exposure. The T cell repertoires of some 700 subjects were profiled by immunosequencing and related to cytomegalovirus serostatus. Besides the first cohort of 550 to 750 subjects, a separate validation cohort made up of roughly 130 different subjects was used. High-throughput TCR immunosequencing, statistical association of individual TCRs with disease status, and machine learning were combined to predict cytomegalovirus infection status. To study patterns of TCR occurrence, a later analysis re-analyzed previously published TCR beta repertoires from 650 to 750 donors and added high-resolution HLA genotyping. Rather than using new phenotypic data, the later analysis identified candidate immune exposures from TCR beta sequences and from how often those sequences occurred across donors. An earlier analysis of roughly 580 of the donors used high-throughput TCR beta sequencing to judge whether each TCR beta V gene segment behaved as functional or pseudogenic. Donor age, sex, ethnicity and CMV serostatus were compiled together with the repertoire data. In a later genetic analysis, genome-wide SNP genotypes for about three fifths of the roughly 670 donors were used, and that subset was treated as a discovery cohort. All discovery cohort repertoires had been generated on a single sequencing platform. Class I and class II HLA loci were covered by the typing at four-digit resolution. The number of typed donors differed by locus: roughly 629-640 for A, B, C, DRB1 and DQB1; some 500 for DQA1; about 600 for DPA1; and approximately 450 for DPB1. Roughly five DR-DQ haplotypes were handled as single units for association and clustering, since linkage in the cohort was strong. Across some 400 genotyped donors of the cohort, an average of roughly 250,000 unique TCR beta nucleotide sequences per donor were sequenced, and about a sixth of those sequences were non-productive.

Results the study describes overall, beyond this receptor: Most TCR sequences were observed very rarely across donors, whereas some public TCRs were present in many individuals. Broadly in line with IMGT annotations, most TCR beta V segments showed up in productive rearrangements about 87% or about 30% of the time in an earlier analysis of 587 of the donors. Because counts were too low, 15 to 20 rarely observed V segments, including chromosome 9 orphons, were excluded from the earlier analysis of fewer than 650 of the donors. In a later analysis, HLA-associated TCR beta chains were found to be more clonally expanded and to have lower generation probabilities than equally common non-associated chains. A later analysis reported that several top co-occurrence clusters appeared linked to parvovirus B19, influenza, CMV and Epstein-Barr virus. Correlated functional status among segregating V segments might be attributable to linkage disequilibrium, but an unknown experimental factor could not be ruled out. A group of highly shared sequence variants was considered likely to be a technical artifact of the sequencing pipeline. A total of roughly 160 TCR beta chains were listed by the study as associated with cytomegalovirus. The cohort was sequenced for TCR beta chains only, and without alpha or paired-chain data the features that could be detected were limited. A later analysis found that TCR association rates varied across HLA loci, with DRB1 alleles showing the most associated TCRs and HLA-C alleles the fewest. A further reported finding was that TCR beta sequences accurately predicted the HLA-A and HLA-B alleles for most subjects in the first cohort. According to a later genetic analysis, donors in an Asian-associated ancestry cluster had fewer N-insertions in productive TCRs than the approximately 630-donor mean. According to the authors, the approach could potentially be generalized to other disease states and immunological phenotypes. HLA typing was unavailable for some donors at each locus, so association tests used only the typed subset. When HLA alleles, especially DR and DQ, strongly co-occurred, attributing TCR associations to individual alleles was difficult. The 87-base-pair reads could not distinguish some IMGT-functional V segments, including TRBV6-2 and TRBV6-3, so those segments were excluded. Roughly uniform sequencing depth across donors was assumed in presence/absence analyses, although this assumption may not hold. A few of the identified cytomegalovirus-associated TCR beta chains were confirmed in vitro to be specific for cytomegalovirus antigens. A later genetic analysis associated a missense DCLRE1C variant with V-gene and J-gene trimming of TCR beta chains, and an independent cohort replicated the association. A later analysis found that most CMV-associated TCR beta chains appeared HLA-restricted, with HLA associations seemingly driven largely by CMV exposure. The only immune exposure information available for the cohort was CMV serostatus. In a later analysis, 16,951 TCR beta sequences were associated with specific HLA alleles at a false discovery rate of 0.05. In both the original and validation cohorts, the classifier was reported to diagnose cytomegalovirus status with high specificity and sensitivity.

Preparation of the library involved the immunoSEQ multiplex PCR assay. The multiplex PCR relied on a mix of 60 forward primers for TCR Vbeta segments and 13 reverse primers for TCR Jbeta segments. Amplification of the CDR3 region of rearranged TCR beta genes was performed with a multiplex PCR assay on genomic DNA. Amplified TCR beta libraries were sequenced as 87-base-pair reads on the Illumina HiSeq System. On the authors' methods: A later analysis counted 65 million to 90 million unique TCR beta chains across the 550 to 700 repertoires, and some 11 million of these chains were shared by at least two donors. Raw reads were error-corrected and collapsed into unique sequences with a nearest-neighbor algorithm that merged closely related sequences to remove PCR and sequencing errors. V, D and J gene segments were assigned by aligning CDR3 sequences to IMGT reference sequences. For a sequence to be retained, a match of at least six nucleotides to both a V gene segment and a J gene segment was required. Rearrangements were called productive when the CDR3 lacked stop codons and stayed in frame with V and J; all others were non-productive. Following IMGT convention, CDR3 was defined as the stretch from the second conserved V-encoded cysteine up to the conserved J-encoded phenylalanine. The earlier analysis of about 620 of the donors excluded sequences that lacked an unambiguous match to a single V gene segment. In an earlier analysis of about 590 of the donors, a V segment was called functional when productive rearrangements were above 56.7%, and segregating when the standard deviation between donors exceeded 5%. A statistical classification framework was developed to diagnose cytomegalovirus status using the catalog of TCR beta chain sequences. V and J gene assignment, in a later analysis, came from comparing TCR nucleotide sequences with IMGT/GENE-DB human TR gene sequences. The TCRdist pipeline was used in a later analysis to assign CDR3 sequences and most-parsimonious VDJ recombination scenarios. In a later analysis, every TCR beta chain was defined by the combination of its CDR3 amino acid sequence and its V-gene family, and reads without a unique V-gene family were dropped. To address suspected cross-contamination and a sequencing artifact, a later analysis removed 450 to 700 highly shared, low-generation-probability nucleotide sequences. A later analysis calculated a clonal expansion index for each public chain from normalized within-repertoire ranks of inferred template counts. In a later analysis, generation probabilities were computed using a VDJ recombination model fitted to out-of-frame rearrangements, and the results were checked against IGoR. In a later analysis, TCR-TCR, TCR-HLA and TCR-CMV co-occurrence was scored with hypergeometric tests, and a repertoire-size bias correction was applied to TCR pairs. A later analysis estimated false discovery rates by permuting HLA or CMV assignments 20 times. In a later analysis, co-occurring TCRs were grouped using DBSCAN, and TCRdist sequence similarity was added for clustering within HLA-allele-positive subsets. Repertoires with fewer than 30,000 or more than 120,000 public chains, plus five repertoires with anomalous nucleotide sharing, were excluded from co-occurrence clustering. TCRdb provides this immuneACCESS table in a form limited to in-frame rearrangements. Some clones are lacking; in checked studies, under half of them reflect an unresolved V gene, and why the rest are absent is not known. The V and J calls and clone size were taken over from that table, and D and trimming were inferred from the DNA. The sample table lists roughly 100,000 clones, around 80% of them with a count of one. About 2.5% of the sample comes from the top ten.

Concerning this clone: What antigen it recognizes has not been identified. The record has no base qualities; no much larger clone is one base away.

CDR1 and CDR2 (MNHEY, SVGAGI) derive from the germline V gene. From its cysteine to its phenylalanine, the CDR3 spans 15 amino acids. The read is trimmed to its CDR3 DNA, 45 bases read in frame from base 1. V is shortened by 2 bases, J by 2 bases, and the region joining them spans 12 bases. In total, about 650 healthy bone marrow donors made up the cohort. At the time of sampling, all cohort members were nominally healthy, though unrecorded immune exposures were likely present. The donor tested CMV seronegative and was one of the 352 seronegative cohort members. A peripheral blood sample was collected from each donor, and TCR beta sequencing was performed on peripheral blood mononuclear cells. Genomic DNA extraction from the blood cell samples was performed with the Qiagen DNeasy Blood Extraction Kit.

The sequencing input was PBMCs. This clonotype was sampled from a man between 35 and 55 years old in good health and CMV-seronegative. The rearrangement combines TRBV6-5 with TRBJ1-2, and perhaps TRBD1 as D gene, on 6 matching bases. The CDR3 amino acid sequence is: CASSYAPGQNYGYTF. Read as DNA, the sequence is TGTGCCAGCAGTTACGCCCCCGGACAGAACTATGGCTACACCTTC.